The 22 T cell receptor beta chains given below trace back to one sample, sequenced in a study of T-cell memory formation after mild COVID-19. A single record per CDR3 protein comes from TCRdb applying MiXCR to the 5' RACE reads. Among 120,000 or so distinct CDR3 sequences listed, over 15% were seen once. Sequenced input: PBMCs or a T cell subset sorted from them (not recorded which). These receptors came from a young man who had mild COVID-19 (a few samples of this study predate the infection). Cell type and time point are not known.

V and J are TRBV7-2 and TRBJ1-2; TRBD1 aligns across 10 bases. V lost 3 bases and J lost 5; bases outside the gene matches: 12. Germline V lookup: CDR1 SGHTA, CDR2 FQGNSA. The CDR3 contains 17 residues. Written as DNA, the CDR3 is TGTGCCAGCAGCTTCTTGGGACAGGGGACCCCCGGGTATGGCTACACCTTC. This sequence encodes CASSFLGQGTPGYGYTF.

The V call is TRBV6-6, the J call TRBJ2-5, with D uncertain. The CDR3 is made up of 13 amino acids. The germline CDR1 and CDR2 sequences are MNHNY and SVGAGI (reference sequence). V shed 4 bases and J shed 4 bases, with 10 bases lying between them. CDR3 sequence: CASSFDARETQYF. The CDR3 DNA follows: TGTGCCAGCAGTTTCGACGCGCGAGAGACCCAGTACTTC.

There are a few counts of this clonotype. This rearrangement joins TRBV3-1 to TRBJ1-5, with D unclear. Germline loops: CDR1 LGHDT, CDR2 YNNKEL (reference sequence). This CDR3 spans 16 amino acids. Between the trimmed V and J ends, which lost 3 bases and 4 bases, there was a span of 16 bases. The CDR3 nucleotides read TGTGCCAGCAGCCAGAGGGCCGGGATAGGAAATCAGCCCCAGCATTTT. Amino acids: CASSQRAGIGNQPQHF.

The chain joins TRBV7-3 to TRBJ2-1; 7 nucleotides line up with TRBD1. Near its end, the DNA agrees better with TRBJ2-7, so the J call may be wrong. Germline V gives CDR1 SGHTA, CDR2 FQGTGA. CDR3 length: 14 amino acids. Here the CDR3 reads CASSSGQPYNEQYF. The DNA for the CDR3 is TGTGCCAGCAGCTCGGGACAGCCATACAATGAGCAGTACTTC.

The chain combines TRBV27 with TRBJ2-7, with 7 bases lining up with TRBD1. The CDR3 runs to 14 residues. J lost 5 bases, V lost 6 bases, and 10 bases had no gene match. Germline assignment: CDR1 MNHEY and CDR2 SMNVEV (reference sequence). This CDR3 is CASSRKTGTDEQYV. Here the CDR3 DNA reads TGTGCCAGCAGCCGTAAGACCGGGACAGACGAGCAGTACGTC.

This clonotype was found a few times. The rearrangement uses TRBV20-1 and TRBJ2-3, with 8 bases fitting TRBD2. The J segment lost 0 bases and the V segment lost 6 bases, leaving 5 bases of the junction unmatched. Germline V gives CDR1 DFQATT, CDR2 SNEGSKA (reference sequence). CDR3 length: 14 amino acids. The CDR3 DNA follows: TGCAGTGCGGAACGGGGGGGAAGCACAGATACGCAGTATTTT. Translated, it gives CSAERGGSTDTQYF.

This clonotype was observed a handful of times. In nucleotides, the CDR3 is TGTGCCAGCGGGCGGGGACATGGCTCCTACAATGAGCAGTTCTTC. The encoded protein is CASGRGHGSYNEQFF. The chain has TRBV6-5 and TRBJ2-1; D may be TRBD1 or TRBD2 (6 bases each). This CDR3 has 15 amino acids. Germline CDR1 reads MNHEY; CDR2 reads SVGAGI. Trimming left V 8 bases short and J 0 bases short, with 14 bases between.

This chain uses TRBV11-2 with TRBJ2-7; D not resolved. Trimming stripped 0 bases from V and 2 bases from J, with 11 bases between. Germline lookup yields CDR1 SGHAT and CDR2 FQNNGV. This CDR3 is 15 amino acids long. The CDR3 sequence is CASSLDYHGTYEQYF. DNA for the CDR3: TGTGCCAGCAGCTTAGATTATCACGGCACCTACGAGCAGTACTTC.

This clonotype was recorded a few times. The V gene is TRBV5-1, the J gene TRBJ2-5, with 8 bases lining up with TRBD1. Germline V gives CDR1 SGHRS, CDR2 YFSETQ. With 4 bases clipped from V and 2 bases from J, the junction kept 7 bases outside the gene matches. The CDR3 length is 15 residues. The DNA for the CDR3 is TGCGCCAGCAGCAGGATGACAGGGGCACAAGAGACCCAGTACTTC. Residues: CASSRMTGAQETQYF. Complete variable domain (other parts from reference TRBV5-1 and TRBJ2-5): KAGVTQTPRYLIKTRGQQVTLSCSPISGHRSVSWYQQTPGQGLQFLFEYFSETQRNKGNFPGRFSGRQFSNSRSEMNVSTLELGDSALYLCASSRMTGAQETQYFGPGTRLLVL.

DNA for the CDR3: TGCAGTGCTAGAGATTCACAGACTAGCACAGATACGCAGTATTTT. This encodes CSARDSQTSTDTQYF. The V and J genes are TRBV20-1 and TRBJ2-3, with D uncertain. In germline, CDR1 is DFQATT, CDR2 SNEGSKA (reference sequence). V lost 0 bases and J lost 0, with 10 bases in between. The CDR3 totals 15 residues.

The chain is built from TRBV5-8 and TRBJ1-6; D uncertain. Trimming took off 4 bases at V and 7 bases at J, with 12 bases between the two ends. The CDR3 spans 14 residues. Germline CDR1 is SGHTS and CDR2 is YDEGEE. The DNA for the CDR3 is TGTGCCAGCAGCCACGTGTACGGGAATTCACCCCTCCACTTT. Amino acids: CASSHVYGNSPLHF.

This clonotype showed up just a few times. The chain couples TRBV15 to TRBJ1-1, with D unclear. The germline V gene has CDR1 LNHNV and CDR2 YYDKDF (reference sequence). The CDR3 spans 13 residues. V gave up 3 bases and J gave up 1 base, with 6 bases separating them. DNA of the CDR3: TGTGCCACCAGCAGTGGACGGAACACTGAAGCTTTCTTT. Translating gives CATSSGRNTEAFF.

This chain uses TRBV6-6 with TRBJ2-3, with D unclear. V was cut by 2 bases and J by 2 bases, with 11 bases left in between. Germline V gene data show CDR1 as MNHNY and CDR2 as SVGAGI (reference sequence). The length of the CDR3 is 15 residues. DNA for the CDR3: TGTGCCAGCAGTTACGGTGGCAGCCCCACAGATACGCAGTATTTT. It yields the protein CASSYGGSPTDTQYF.

The J gene is TRBJ2-5, the V gene TRBV2; no clear D. The CDR3 has 13 amino acids. From germline, CDR1 is SNHLY and CDR2 FYNNEI. V lost 7 bases and J lost 5, with 14 bases in between. The CDR3 DNA reads TGTGCCAGCACTTGGGGTATGAGGGAGACCCAGTACTTC. Encoded protein: CASTWGMRETQYF.

At least ten counts were recorded for this clonotype. The CDR3 spells CSVVGGGYEQYF. CDR3 coding DNA: TGCAGCGTCGTAGGCGGGGGCTACGAGCAGTACTTC. V is TRBV29-1 and J is TRBJ2-7, with TRBD2 matching 7 bases. Per germline, CDR1 SQVTM and CDR2 ANQGSEA. Germline trimming cut 6 bases from V and 3 bases from J; bases unmatched to any gene: 5. The CDR3 length is 12 residues.

The sample holds a few counts of this clonotype. The chain links TRBV12-3 or TRBV12-4 to TRBJ2-5; TRBD1 is a possible D gene (6 bases). The CDR3 has 13 residues. The germline V and J ends were trimmed by 3 bases and 5 bases, with 10 bases remaining between them. This CDR3 reads CASSFLGGETQYF. The CDR3 bases are TGTGCCAGCAGTTTCCTTGGGGGCGAGACCCAGTACTTC.

This clonotype turned up a few times. J is TRBJ2-1 and V is TRBV7-9; D might be TRBD1 (6 bases). CDR1 and CDR2 (germline): SEHNR, FQNEAQ (reference sequence). The CDR3 spans 15 residues. V dropped 5 bases and J dropped 8 bases, with 19 bases sitting between them. DNA of the CDR3: TGTGCCAGCAGCCGACAACCCGGGACATTCTATGAGCAGTTCTTC. Translating it yields CASSRQPGTFYEQFF.

This sequence joins TRBV18 and TRBJ2-3, with 8 positions matching TRBD1. There are 16 residues in the CDR3. V trimming: 4 bases; J trimming: 6 bases; junction bases outside the gene matches: 12. CDR1 and CDR2 from the germline V gene are KGHSH and LQKENI. The CDR3 here is CASSRDRGQSSDTQYF. CDR3 nucleotides: TGTGCCAGCTCACGAGACAGGGGACAATCAAGTGATACGCAGTATTTT.

The rearrangement uses TRBV5-1 and TRBJ2-7, with 8 bases identical to TRBD1. Germline V gives CDR1 SGHRS, CDR2 YFSETQ. Losses at the gene ends were 3 bases for V and 6 bases for J; bases not matched to a gene: 5. The CDR3 consists of 13 residues. The CDR3 region has the DNA TGCGCCAGCAGCTCTGGACAGGGTCCCGAGCAGTACTTC. Encoded protein: CASSSGQGPEQYF.

The chain has TRBV20-1 and TRBJ2-3; 7 nucleotides match TRBD2. This CDR3 comprises 15 residues. J gave up 1 base and V 4 bases, and 8 bases lay outside the gene matches. The germline CDR1 and CDR2 sequences are DFQATT and SNEGSKA (reference sequence). The chain's CDR3 is CSAKRGGTGTDTQYF. CDR3 nucleotides: TGCAGTGCTAAAAGGGGAGGGACGGGCACAGATACGCAGTATTTT.

The chain couples TRBV25-1 to TRBJ2-7, with a possible D match to TRBD1 (5 bases). Germline CDR1 MGHDK, CDR2 SYGVNS. Trimming removed 3 bases at V and 4 bases at J, with 10 bases between. The CDR3 totals 13 residues. The DNA for the CDR3 is TGTGCCAGCAGTGATTTTCGGACATACGAGCAGTACGTC. This gives the protein CASSDFRTYEQYV.

This clonotype was counted only a few times. The chain has TRBV12-3 or TRBV12-4 and TRBJ2-5, with D perhaps being TRBD1 or TRBD2 (5 bases each). The CDR3 is 12 residues long. V lost 10 bases, J lost 1 base, and 10 bases lay in between. The CDR3 region has the DNA TGTGCCACCGGGACGGGCCAAGAGACCCAGTACTTC. Its protein product is CATGTGQETQYF.